A selection of T cell receptor beta chains follows, all from one sample in a study of blood T cell repertoires in COVID-19. Measured with immunoSEQ multiplex PCR; TCRdb has only the in-frame clones, and not every one. The sample holds over 35,000 clones, roughly 88% seen once. The specimen was peripheral blood. All receptors come from a man between 45 and 60 years old with acute or convalescent COVID-19. Each CDR3 is given without its conserved first and last residue.

TRBJ2-5,TRBV18,ASSGVAGETQY
TRBJ2-1,TRBV7-9,ASSGPRGGSYNEQF
TRBJ1-2,TRBV28,ASSQTGVYGYT
TRBJ2-1,TRBV25-1,ASSEAGTYNEQF
TRBJ2-1,TRBV18,ASSRRQGRVNEQF
TRBJ1-4,TRBV28,ASRPPGSGEKLF
TRBJ1-3,TRBV7-2,ASSLTGGASGNTIY
TRBJ2-4,TRBV4-2,ASSQDLKGGGIKNIQY
TRBJ2-1,TRBV5-1,ASSYGLAGEMNEQF
TRBJ1-5,TRBV19,ASSFQGGRQPQH
TRBJ2-5,TRBV9,ASSLTGTQETQY
TRBJ2-3,TRBV24-1,ATSDPGTGDTQY
TRBJ1-1,TRBV18,ASSPPPGRGDTEAF
TRBJ1-1,TRBV2,ASSPQDSPNTEAF
TRBJ2-1,TRBV18,ASSPGAGLNEQF
TRBJ1-6,TRBV13,ASSRNRDRGSPLH
TRBJ2-7,TRBV6-5,ASSLAGGSSYEQY
TRBJ1-1,TRBV2,ASSLEGGDTEAF
TRBJ2-5,TRBV28,ASSLPMLQGRETQY
TRBJ2-7,TRBV19,ASSIERGAYEQY